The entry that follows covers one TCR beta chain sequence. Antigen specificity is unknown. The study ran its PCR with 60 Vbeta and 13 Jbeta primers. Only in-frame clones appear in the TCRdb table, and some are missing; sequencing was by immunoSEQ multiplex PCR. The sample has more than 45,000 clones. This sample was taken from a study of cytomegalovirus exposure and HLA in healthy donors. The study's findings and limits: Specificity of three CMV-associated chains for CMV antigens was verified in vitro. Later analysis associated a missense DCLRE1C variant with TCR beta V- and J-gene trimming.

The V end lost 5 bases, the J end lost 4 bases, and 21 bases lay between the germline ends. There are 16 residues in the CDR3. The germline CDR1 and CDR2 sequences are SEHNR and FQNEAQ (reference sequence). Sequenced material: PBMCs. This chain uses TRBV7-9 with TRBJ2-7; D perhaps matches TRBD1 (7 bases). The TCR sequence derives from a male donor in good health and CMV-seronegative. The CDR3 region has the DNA TGTGCCAGCAGCGGACTGAGGGGGCAGGGAGGATACGAGCAGTACTTC. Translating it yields CASSGLRGQGGYEQYF.